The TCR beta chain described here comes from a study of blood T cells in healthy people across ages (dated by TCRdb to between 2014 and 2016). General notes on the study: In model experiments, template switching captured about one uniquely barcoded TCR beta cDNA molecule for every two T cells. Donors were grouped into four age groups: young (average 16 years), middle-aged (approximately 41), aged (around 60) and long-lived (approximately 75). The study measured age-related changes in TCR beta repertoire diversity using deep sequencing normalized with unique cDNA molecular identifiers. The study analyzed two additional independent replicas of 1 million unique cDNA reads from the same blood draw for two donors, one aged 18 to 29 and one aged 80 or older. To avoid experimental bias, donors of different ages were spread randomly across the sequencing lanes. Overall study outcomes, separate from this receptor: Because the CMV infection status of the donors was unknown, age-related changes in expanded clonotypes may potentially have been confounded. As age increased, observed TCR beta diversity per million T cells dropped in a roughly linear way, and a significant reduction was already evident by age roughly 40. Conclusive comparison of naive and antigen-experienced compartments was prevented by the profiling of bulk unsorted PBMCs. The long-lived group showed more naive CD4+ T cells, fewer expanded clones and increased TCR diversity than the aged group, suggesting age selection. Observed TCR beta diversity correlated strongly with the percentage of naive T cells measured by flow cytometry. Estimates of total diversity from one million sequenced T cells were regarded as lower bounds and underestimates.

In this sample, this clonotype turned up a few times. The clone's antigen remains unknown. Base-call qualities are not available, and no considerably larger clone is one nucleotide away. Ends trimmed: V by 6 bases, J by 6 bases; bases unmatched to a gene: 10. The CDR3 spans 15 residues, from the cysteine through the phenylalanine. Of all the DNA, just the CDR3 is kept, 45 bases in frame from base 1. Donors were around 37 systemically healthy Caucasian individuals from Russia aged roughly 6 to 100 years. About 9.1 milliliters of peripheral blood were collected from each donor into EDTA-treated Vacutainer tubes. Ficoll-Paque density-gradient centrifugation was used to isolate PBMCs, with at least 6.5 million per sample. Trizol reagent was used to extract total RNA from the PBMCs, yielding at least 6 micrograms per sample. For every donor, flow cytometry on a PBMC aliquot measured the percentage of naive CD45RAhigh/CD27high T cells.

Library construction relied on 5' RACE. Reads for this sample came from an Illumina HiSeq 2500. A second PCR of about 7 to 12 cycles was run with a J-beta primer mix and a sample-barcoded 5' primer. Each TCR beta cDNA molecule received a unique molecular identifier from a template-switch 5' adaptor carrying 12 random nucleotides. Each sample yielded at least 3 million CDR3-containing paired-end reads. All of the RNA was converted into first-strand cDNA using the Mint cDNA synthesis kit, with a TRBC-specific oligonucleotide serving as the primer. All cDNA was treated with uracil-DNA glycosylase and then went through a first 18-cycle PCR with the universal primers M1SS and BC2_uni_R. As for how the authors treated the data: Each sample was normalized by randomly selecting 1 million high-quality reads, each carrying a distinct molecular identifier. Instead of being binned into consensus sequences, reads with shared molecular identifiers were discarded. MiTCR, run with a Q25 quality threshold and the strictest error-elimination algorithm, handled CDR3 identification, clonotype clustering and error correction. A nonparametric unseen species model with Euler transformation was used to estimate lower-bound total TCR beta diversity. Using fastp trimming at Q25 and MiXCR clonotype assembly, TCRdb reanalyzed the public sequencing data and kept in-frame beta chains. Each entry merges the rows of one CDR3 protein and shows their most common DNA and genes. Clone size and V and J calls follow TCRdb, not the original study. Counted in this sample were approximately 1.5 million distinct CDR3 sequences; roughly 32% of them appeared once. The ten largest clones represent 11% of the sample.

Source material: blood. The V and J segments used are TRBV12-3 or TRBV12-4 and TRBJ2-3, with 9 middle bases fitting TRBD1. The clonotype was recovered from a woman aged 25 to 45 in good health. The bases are TGTGCCAGCAGGTCTCCCGGGACAGGGTCGGATACGCAGTATTTT. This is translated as CASRSPGTGSDTQYF.